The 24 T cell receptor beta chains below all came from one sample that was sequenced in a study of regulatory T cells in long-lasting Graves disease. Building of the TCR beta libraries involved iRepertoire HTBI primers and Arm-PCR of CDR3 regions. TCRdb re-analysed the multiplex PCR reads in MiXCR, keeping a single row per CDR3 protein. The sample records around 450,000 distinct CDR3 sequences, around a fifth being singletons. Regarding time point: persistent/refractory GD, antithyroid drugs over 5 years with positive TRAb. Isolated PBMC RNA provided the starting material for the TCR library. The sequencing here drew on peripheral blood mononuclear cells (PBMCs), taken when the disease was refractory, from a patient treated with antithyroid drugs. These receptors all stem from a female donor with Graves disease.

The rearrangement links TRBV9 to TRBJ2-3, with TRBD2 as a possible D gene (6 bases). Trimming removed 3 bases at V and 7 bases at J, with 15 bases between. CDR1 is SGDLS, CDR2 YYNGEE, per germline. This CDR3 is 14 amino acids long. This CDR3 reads CASSAGDLGNTQYF. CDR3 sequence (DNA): TGTGCCAGCAGCGCGGGGGACCTTGGGAATACGCAGTATTTT.

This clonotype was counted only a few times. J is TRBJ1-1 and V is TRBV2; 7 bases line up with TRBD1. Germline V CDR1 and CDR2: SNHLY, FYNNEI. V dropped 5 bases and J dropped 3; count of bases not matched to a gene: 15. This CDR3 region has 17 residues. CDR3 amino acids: CASSPSPRGFKDTEAFF. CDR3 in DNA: TGTGCCAGCAGTCCTAGTCCCAGGGGGTTTAAGGACACTGAAGCTTTCTTT.

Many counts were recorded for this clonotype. The CDR3 region has the DNA TGTGCCAGTAGTTCCCCAGGGAGGTTCGAAGAGACCCAGTACTTC. Amino acid sequence: CASSSPGRFEETQYF. This rearrangement joins TRBV19 to TRBJ2-5, with a tentative D call TRBD2 (6 bases). The CDR3 has 15 residues. Germline-derived CDR1 and CDR2 are LNHDA and SQIVND (reference sequence). V lost 5 bases and J lost 3, with 16 bases in between.

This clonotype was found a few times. The CDR3 DNA is TGCAGTGCTGCTGGGTTAATGGGCACTGAAGCTTTCTTT. Amino acid sequence: CSAAGLMGTEAFF. V usage is TRBV20-1 and J usage is TRBJ1-1; D not certain. Per germline, CDR1 DFQATT and CDR2 SNEGSKA (reference sequence). The CDR3 contains 13 residues. Trimming took off 5 bases at V and 4 bases at J, with 14 bases between the two ends.

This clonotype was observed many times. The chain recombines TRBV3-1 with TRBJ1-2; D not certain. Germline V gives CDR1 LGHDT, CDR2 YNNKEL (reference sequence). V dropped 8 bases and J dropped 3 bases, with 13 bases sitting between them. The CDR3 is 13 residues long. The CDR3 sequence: CASSPDGDYGYTF. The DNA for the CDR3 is TGTGCCAGCTCACCCGACGGAGACTATGGCTACACCTTC. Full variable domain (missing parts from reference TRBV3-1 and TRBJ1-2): DTAVSQTPKYLVTQMGNDKSIKCEQNLGHDTMYWYKQDSKKFLKIMFSYNNKELIINETVPNRFSPKSPDKAHLNLHINSLELGDSAVYFCASSPDGDYGYTFGSGTRLTVV.

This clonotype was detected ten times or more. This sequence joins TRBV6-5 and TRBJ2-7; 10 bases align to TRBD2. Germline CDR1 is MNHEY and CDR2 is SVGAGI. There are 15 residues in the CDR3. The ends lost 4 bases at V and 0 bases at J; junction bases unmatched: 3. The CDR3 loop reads CASSFGLADSYEQYF. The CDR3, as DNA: TGTGCCAGCAGTTTCGGACTAGCGGACTCCTACGAGCAGTACTTC.

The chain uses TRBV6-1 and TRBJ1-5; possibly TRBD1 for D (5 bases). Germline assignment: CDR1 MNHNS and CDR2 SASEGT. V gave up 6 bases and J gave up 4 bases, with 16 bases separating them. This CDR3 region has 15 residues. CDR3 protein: CASSPGGVGNQPQHF. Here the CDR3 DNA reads TGTGCCAGCAGCCCCGGGGGTGTAGGGAATCAGCCCCAGCATTTT.

Written as DNA, the CDR3 is TGTGCCAGCAGCCACCAGACAGGGGACTACGAGCAGTACTTC. Translating it yields CASSHQTGDYEQYF. The V and J genes are TRBV7-9 and TRBJ2-7; 8 bases align to TRBD1. Germline V gives CDR1 SEHNR, CDR2 FQNEAQ (reference sequence). V lost 5 bases to trimming and J lost 3 bases; unmatched junction nucleotides: 6. The CDR3 is 14 amino acids. The variable domain in full, with the rest retrieved from reference TRBV7-9 and TRBJ2-7, is DTGVSQNPRHKITKRGQNVTFRCDPISEHNRLYWYRQTLGQGPEFLTYFQNEAQLEKSRLLSDRFSAERPKGSFSTLEIQRTEQGDSAMYLCASSHQTGDYEQYFGPGTRLTVT.

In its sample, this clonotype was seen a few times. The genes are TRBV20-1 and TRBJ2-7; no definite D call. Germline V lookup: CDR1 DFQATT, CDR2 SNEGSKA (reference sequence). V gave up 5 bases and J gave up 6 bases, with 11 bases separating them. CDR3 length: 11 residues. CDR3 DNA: TGCAGTGCTGGGCCAGGCAGCGAGCAGTACTTC. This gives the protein CSAGPGSEQYF.

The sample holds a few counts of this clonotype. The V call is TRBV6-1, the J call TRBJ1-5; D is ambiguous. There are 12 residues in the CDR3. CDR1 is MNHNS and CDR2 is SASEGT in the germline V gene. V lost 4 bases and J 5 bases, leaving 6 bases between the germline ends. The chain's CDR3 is CASSGVHQPQHF. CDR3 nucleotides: TGTGCCAGCAGTGGAGTCCATCAGCCCCAGCATTTT.

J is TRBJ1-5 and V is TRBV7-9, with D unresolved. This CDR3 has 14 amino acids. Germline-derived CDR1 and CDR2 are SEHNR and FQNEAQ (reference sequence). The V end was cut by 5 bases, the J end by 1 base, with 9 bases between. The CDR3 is CASSRGSSNQPQHF. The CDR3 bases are TGTGCCAGCAGCCGAGGTTCCAGCAATCAGCCCCAGCATTTT.

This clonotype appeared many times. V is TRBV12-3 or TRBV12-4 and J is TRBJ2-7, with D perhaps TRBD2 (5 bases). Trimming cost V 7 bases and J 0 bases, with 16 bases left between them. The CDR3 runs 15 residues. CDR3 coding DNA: TGTGCCAGCACCTTAGAGGGCGGGCTCTCCTACGAGCAGTACTTC. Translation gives CASTLEGGLSYEQYF.

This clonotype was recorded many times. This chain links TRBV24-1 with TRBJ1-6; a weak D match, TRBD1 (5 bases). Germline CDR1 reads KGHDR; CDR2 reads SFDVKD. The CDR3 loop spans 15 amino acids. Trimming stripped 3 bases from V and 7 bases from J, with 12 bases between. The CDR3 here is CATSDRQGGNSPLHF. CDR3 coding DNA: TGTGCCACCAGTGATCGGCAGGGTGGAAATTCACCCCTCCACTTT.

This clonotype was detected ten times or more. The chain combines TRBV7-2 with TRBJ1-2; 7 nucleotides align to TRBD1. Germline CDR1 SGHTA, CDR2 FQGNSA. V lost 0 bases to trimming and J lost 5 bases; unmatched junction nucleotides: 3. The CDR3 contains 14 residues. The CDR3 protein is CASSLAGTEYGYTF. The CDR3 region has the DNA TGTGCCAGCAGCTTAGCAGGGACAGAGTATGGCTACACCTTC. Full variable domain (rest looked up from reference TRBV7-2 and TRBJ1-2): GAGVSQSPSNKVTEKGKDVELRCDPISGHTALYWYRQSLGQGLEFLIYFQGNSAPDKSGLPSDRFSAERTGGSVSTLTIQRTQQEDSAVYLCASSLAGTEYGYTFGSGTRLTVV.

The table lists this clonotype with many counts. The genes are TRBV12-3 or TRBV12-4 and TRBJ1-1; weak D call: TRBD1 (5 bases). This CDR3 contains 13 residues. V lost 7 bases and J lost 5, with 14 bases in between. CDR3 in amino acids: CASMATVYTEAFF. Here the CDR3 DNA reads TGTGCCAGCATGGCGACAGTTTATACTGAAGCTTTCTTT.

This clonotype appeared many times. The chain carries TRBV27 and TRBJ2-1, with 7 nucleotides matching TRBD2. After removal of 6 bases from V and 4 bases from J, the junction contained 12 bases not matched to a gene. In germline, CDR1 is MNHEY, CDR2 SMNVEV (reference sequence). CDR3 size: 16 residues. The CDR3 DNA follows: TGTGCCAGCAGCAACCCGCTAGGGACTACTTACAATGAGCAGTTCTTC. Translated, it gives CASSNPLGTTYNEQFF.

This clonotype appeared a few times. In DNA form, the CDR3 reads TGCGCCAGCAGCCAGCTGGGACAGGGGAAGTACGAGCAGTACTTC. This sequence encodes CASSQLGQGKYEQYF. This chain joins TRBV4-1 and TRBJ2-7, with 10 bases that match TRBD1. This CDR3 spans 15 amino acids. Unmatched junction bases numbered 6, after V lost 3 bases and J lost 4 bases. Germline-derived CDR1 and CDR2 are MGHRA and YSYEKL.

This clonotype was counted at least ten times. The DNA for the CDR3 is TGTGCCAGCAGTTCAGCGGGAGGGCAAAAAACCCCCTACGAGCAGTACTTC. Protein: CASSSAGGQKTPYEQYF. The V gene is TRBV28, the J gene TRBJ2-7; TRBD2 matches at 10 bases. Germline V lookup: CDR1 MDHEN, CDR2 SYDVKM. CDR3 length: 17 residues. J was trimmed by 2 bases and V by 4 bases; bases with no gene match: 11.

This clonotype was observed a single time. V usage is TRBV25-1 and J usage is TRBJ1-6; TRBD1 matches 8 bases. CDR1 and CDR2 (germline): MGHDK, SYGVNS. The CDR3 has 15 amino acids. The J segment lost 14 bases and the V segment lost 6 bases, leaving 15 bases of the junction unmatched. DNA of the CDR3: TGTGCCAGCAGAGCCACCGGGACAGGCCCGGCATCCCTCCACTTT. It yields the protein CASRATGTGPASLHF.

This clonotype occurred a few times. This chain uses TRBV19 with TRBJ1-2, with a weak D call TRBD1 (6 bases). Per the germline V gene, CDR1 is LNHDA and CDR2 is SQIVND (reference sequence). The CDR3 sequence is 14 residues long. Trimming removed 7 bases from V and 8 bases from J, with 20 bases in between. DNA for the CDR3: TGTGCCAGTAACCAAAGGGGGGCAGGGGAAGGCTACACCTTC. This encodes CASNQRGAGEGYTF.

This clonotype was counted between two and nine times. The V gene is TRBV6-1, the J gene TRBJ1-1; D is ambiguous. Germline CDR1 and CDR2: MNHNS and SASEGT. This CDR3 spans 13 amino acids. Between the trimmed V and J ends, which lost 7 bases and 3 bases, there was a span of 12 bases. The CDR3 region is CASKSDDHTEAFF. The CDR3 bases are TGTGCCAGCAAGTCGGACGATCACACTGAAGCTTTCTTT.

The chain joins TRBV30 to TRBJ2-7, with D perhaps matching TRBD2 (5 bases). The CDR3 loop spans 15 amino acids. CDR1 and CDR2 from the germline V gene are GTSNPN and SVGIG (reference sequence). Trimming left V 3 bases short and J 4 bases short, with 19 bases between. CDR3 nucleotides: TGTGCCTGGAGCCAGAACTTTGCTCCGGGATACGAGCAGTACTTC. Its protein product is CAWSQNFAPGYEQYF.

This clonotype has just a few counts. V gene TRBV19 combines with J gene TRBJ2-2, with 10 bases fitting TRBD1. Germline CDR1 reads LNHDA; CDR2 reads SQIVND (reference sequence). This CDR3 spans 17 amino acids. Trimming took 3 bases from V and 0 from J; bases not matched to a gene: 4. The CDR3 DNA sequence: TGTGCCAGTAGTATGAGGGGACAGGGGTCGAACACCGGGGAGCTGTTTTTT. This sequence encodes CASSMRGQGSNTGELFF.

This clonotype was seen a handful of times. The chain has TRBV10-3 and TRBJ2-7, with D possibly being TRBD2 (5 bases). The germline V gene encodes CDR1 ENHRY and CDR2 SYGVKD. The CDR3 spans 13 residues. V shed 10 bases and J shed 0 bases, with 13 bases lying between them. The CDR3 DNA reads TGTGCCACCAGCGGAGGCACCTCCTACGAGCAGTACTTC. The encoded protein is CATSGGTSYEQYF.